The present T cell receptor beta chain was sequenced within a study of T cell responses to AZD1222 COVID-19 vaccine. Whole-study results and caveats: The sample set comprised mostly white British donors with more females, and clonal diversity was possibly underestimated. Reports indicate that nearly half of spike-specific TCRs are directed at unmutated variant regions. Repertoire collection took place solely once the T cell response had peaked. Baseline serostatus was positive in only six or seven AZD1222 recipients.

Regarding this clone: Its target is unknown.

Using immunoSEQ multiplex PCR, the repertoire was profiled, and TCRdb retains in-frame clones only, with some absent. The data show 160,000 or so clones, 85% to 95% seen once. This CDR3 is built from 14 residues. The germline CDR1 and CDR2 sequences are LNHDA and SQIVND (reference sequence). The trim removed 3 bases at V and 10 bases at J, leaving 6 bases unmatched. The chain couples TRBV19 to TRBJ1-6, with TRBD1 matching over 7 bases. The receptor's source is an adult who received the AZD1222 COVID-19 vaccine. This specimen consisted of peripheral blood, obtained 28 days after the second AZD1222 dose. Here the CDR3 DNA reads TGTGCCAGTAGTATTGCGACAGGGCAATCACCCCTCCACTTT. This encodes CASSIATGQSPLHF.